The source of this T cell receptor (beta chain) is a study of cytomegalovirus exposure and HLA in healthy donors. These donors were members of the roughly 110-subject validation cohort, a group separate from the approximately 700-subject first cohort. The CDR3 totals 16 residues. Germline V gene sequence: CDR1 LGHNA, CDR2 YSLEER. With V trimmed by 0 bases and J by 1 base, 4 bases remained unmatched. Sequenced by immunoSEQ multiplex PCR; TCRdb stores in-frame clones only, minus some. The sample shows around 49,000 clones, roughly 93% of them seen only once. The genes are TRBV4-3 and TRBJ2-7; 9 bases line up with TRBD1. Sequences were obtained from PBMCs. This clonotype was obtained from a man younger than 35 in good health and CMV-seronegative. The chain's CDR3 is CASSQEEGTGSYEQYF. Here the CDR3 DNA reads TGCGCCAGCAGCCAAGAAGAAGGGACAGGGTCCTACGAGCAGTACTTC.